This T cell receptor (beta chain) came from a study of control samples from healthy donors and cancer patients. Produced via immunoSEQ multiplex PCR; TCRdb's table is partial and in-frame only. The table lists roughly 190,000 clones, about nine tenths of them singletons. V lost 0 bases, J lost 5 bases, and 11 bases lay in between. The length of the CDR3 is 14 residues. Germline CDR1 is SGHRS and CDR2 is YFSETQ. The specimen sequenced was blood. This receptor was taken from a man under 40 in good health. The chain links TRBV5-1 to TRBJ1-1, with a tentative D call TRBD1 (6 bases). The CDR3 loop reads CASSLGGAGTEAFF. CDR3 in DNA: TGCGCCAGCAGCTTGGGGGGGGCCGGGACTGAAGCTTTCTTT.